The 8 T cell receptor beta chains reported below all come from one sample, sequenced in a study of T cells in Graves' hyperthyroidism and ophthalmopathy. The source material, RNA transcripts, was used to amplify TCR beta CDR3 regions. When the TCR CDR3 underwent first-round RT-PCR, the HTBI primer set was used. TCRdb re-called the multiplex PCR reads with MiXCR, one entry per CDR3 protein. The table records 370,000 or so distinct CDR3 sequences, roughly 12% of them present only once. The sample taken for sequencing was blood. The receptors derive from a man younger than 40 with Graves' hyperthyroidism that later progressed to Graves' ophthalmopathy.

J is TRBJ1-2 and V is TRBV5-1, with D possibly TRBD1 on 5 matching bases. The CDR3 totals 14 residues. Germline V gives CDR1 SGHRS, CDR2 YFSETQ. The germline V and J ends were trimmed by 8 bases and 1 base, with 15 bases remaining between them. CDR3 sequence (DNA): TGCGCCAGTTCCTCCGGGACCCTTAACTATGGCTACACCTTC. Its translation: CASSSGTLNYGYTF.

The CDR3 nucleotides are TGTGCCAGCAGCGTAGACCCTGTGGGGGCGGGAGAGACCCAGTACTTC. As protein: CASSVDPVGAGETQYF. This sequence joins TRBV9 and TRBJ2-5; D is possibly TRBD1 (6 bases). The V and J ends lost 0 bases and 4 bases respectively, with 16 bases between them. The CDR3 totals 16 residues. Germline V gene data show CDR1 as SGDLS and CDR2 as YYNGEE.

In its sample, this clonotype was seen a few times. The chain is built from TRBV5-1 and TRBJ2-7, with TRBD1 identical over 7 bases. The CDR3 length is 13 residues. V lost 2 bases, J lost 5 bases, and 4 bases stayed unmatched. Germline CDR1 reads SGHRS; CDR2 reads YFSETQ. Here the CDR3 DNA reads TGCGCCAGCAGCTTCAGACAGGGAAACGAGCAGTACTTC. Its translation: CASSFRQGNEQYF.

The chain uses TRBV5-1 and TRBJ1-6; 8 bases map to TRBD1. After removal of 1 base from V and 3 bases from J, the junction contained 3 bases not matched to a gene. Germline V gene data show CDR1 as SGHRS and CDR2 as YFSETQ. This CDR3 is 16 amino acids long. This CDR3 reads CASSLTTGGYNSPLHF. The CDR3 nucleotides read TGCGCCAGCAGCTTGACCACAGGGGGCTATAATTCACCCCTCCACTTT.

This clonotype was counted a few times. The rearrangement links TRBV12-5 to TRBJ2-7; 9 nucleotides agree with TRBD1. The length of the CDR3 is 16 residues. Germline V lookup: CDR1 LGHNT, CDR2 FRNRAP. The V segment lost 0 bases and the J segment 4 bases; nucleotides outside the gene matches: 7. The CDR3 region has the DNA TGTGCTAGTGGTTTGGTACTAGGACAGGGGAAATACGAGCAGTACTTC. Its translation: CASGLVLGQGKYEQYF.

This clonotype has only a few counts. This chain joins TRBV3-1 and TRBJ1-2; no clear D gene. The CDR3 is made up of 16 amino acids. The V end was cut by 2 bases, the J end by 5 bases, with 18 bases between. The germline gives CDR1 LGHDT, CDR2 YNNKEL (reference sequence). The CDR3 DNA reads as TGTGCCAGCAGCCAATCAATGACGGACGGGAGGTATGGCTACACCTTC. This sequence encodes CASSQSMTDGRYGYTF.

This clonotype was counted at least ten times. V gene TRBV11-2 combines with J gene TRBJ2-7; 9 bases line up with TRBD2. The CDR3 covers 15 residues. V shed 3 bases, J shed 0 bases, and the junction held 3 bases outside the gene matches. Germline V gene data show CDR1 as SGHAT and CDR2 as FQNNGV. Here the CDR3 DNA reads TGTGCCAGCAGCTTTGCTAGCGGGGACTCCTACGAGCAGTACTTC. It translates to CASSFASGDSYEQYF.

This sequence joins TRBV24-1 and TRBJ1-6; TRBD1 might be the D (5 bases). The germline V and J ends were trimmed by 11 bases and 7 bases, with 17 bases remaining between them. Germline lookup yields CDR1 KGHDR and CDR2 SFDVKD. The CDR3 is 14 residues long. CDR3 nucleotide sequence: TGTGCCATTACGACAGTATTCCGCAATTCACCCCTCCACTTT. Residues: CAITTVFRNSPLHF.